This is a list of T cell receptor beta chains from one sample in a study of blood T cell repertoires in COVID-19. The assay was immunoSEQ multiplex PCR, and TCRdb's table has in-frame clones only and misses some. The table has some 51,000 clones, 75% to 95% seen once. The sequencing sample was made of peripheral blood. The receptor source for this set is a man aged 45-65 years with acute or convalescent COVID-19. Both conserved end residues are part of each CDR3. A D gene is named only where the DNA matches it firmly. Rows may omit the clone size; those that give it use once, few, many or a size class.

j_call d_call v_call clone_size cdr3_nt cdr3_aa
TRBJ2-5 . TRBV30 . TGTGCCTGGAGTCCGGGCCAAGAGACCCAGTACTTC CAWSPGQETQYF
TRBJ2-7 TRBD1 TRBV30 . TGTGCCTGGAGTGGCCTATCGGGACAGGGCCTGGGCGAGCAGTACTTC CAWSGLSGQGLGEQYF
TRBJ2-1 . TRBV11-2 . TGTGCCAGCAGCTTAGTCCGCGGATTGAGCTCCTACAATGAGCAGTTCTTC CASSLVRGLSSYNEQFF
TRBJ1-6 . TRBV28 . TGTGCCAGCAGTCCTTCACAGGGTTATAATTCACCCCTCCACTTT CASSPSQGYNSPLHF
TRBJ1-3 TRBD1 TRBV18 . TGTGCCAGCTCGACAGGGTCTGGAAACACCATATATTTT CASSTGSGNTIYF
TRBJ1-2 TRBD1 TRBV2 . TGTGCCAGCAGTGATTCACGGGACAGATTTAACTATGGCTACACCTTC CASSDSRDRFNYGYTF
TRBJ1-5 . TRBV3-1/TRBV3-2 . TGTGCCAGCAGCAACTACGATCAGCCCCAGCATTTT CASSNYDQPQHF
TRBJ1-5 . TRBV28 . TGTGCCAGCAGTTCAAGGGGGGGCAGTCAGCCCCAGCATTTT CASSSRGGSQPQHF
TRBJ2-1 . TRBV4-2 . TGTGCCAGCAGCCAAGGGCCCATCAATGAGCAGTTCTTC CASSQGPINEQFF
TRBJ2-1 . TRBV30 . TGTGCCTGGAGCGGGGACAAGCAGGACTACAATGAGCAGTTCTTC CAWSGDKQDYNEQFF
TRBJ2-7 . TRBV18 . TGTGCCAGCTCACCCCCCCCGGGGGGCAGGTACGAGCAGTACTTC CASSPPPGGRYEQYF
TRBJ1-3 TRBD1 TRBV3-1/TRBV3-2 . TGTGCCAGCAGCCTGCCCCTGGGGACAGGGGTACGAAACACCATATATTTT CASSLPLGTGVRNTIYF
TRBJ1-2 . TRBV2 . TGTGCCAGCACCGGGGGACTTCGTTATGGCTACACCTTC CASTGGLRYGYTF
TRBJ1-4 TRBD1 TRBV19 . TGTGCCAGTAGCGCCGGGACAGGCGAAAAACTGTTTTTT CASSAGTGEKLFF
TRBJ1-1 . TRBV6-1 few TGTGCCAGCAGTGAATTTGGGACTTTGAACACTGAAGCTTTCTTT CASSEFGTLNTEAFF
TRBJ2-3 . TRBV5-4 . TGTGCCAGCAGCTTGGACAGGGCAGATACGCAGTATTTT CASSLDRADTQYF
TRBJ1-3 . TRBV14 . TGTGCCAGCAGCCAACTTGGGCCAGTCTCTGGAAACACCATATATTTT CASSQLGPVSGNTIYF
TRBJ2-7 TRBD1 TRBV24-1 . TGTGCCACCAGAACCGGGACAGTCTCCTACGAGCAGTACTTC CATRTGTVSYEQYF
TRBJ1-1 . TRBV5-1 . TGCGCCAGCAGCTCCCTCGACTCGAAGAACGAAGCTTTCTTT CASSSLDSKNEAFF
TRBJ1-2 TRBD1 TRBV5-1 once TGCGCCAGCAGCTTGGGGCCGACAGACAGGGGAGATGGCTACACCTTC CASSLGPTDRGDGYTF
TRBJ2-3 TRBD2 TRBV7-9 once TGTGCCAGCAGCCCCTCTAGCGGGGCGGATACGCAGTATTTT CASSPSSGADTQYF
TRBJ2-3 . TRBV5-1 . TGCGCCAGCAGCTTGGGACAGAGCACAGATACGCAGTATTTT CASSLGQSTDTQYF
TRBJ2-3 . TRBV30 . TGTGCCTGGAATCGAGTAAGCGATACGCAGTATTTT CAWNRVSDTQYF
TRBJ2-5 TRBD2 TRBV27 . TGTGCCAGCAGTTTATCGTCACTAGCGGTCTCCGTCGCCCAGTACTTC CASSLSSLAVSVAQYF
TRBJ2-2 . TRBV5-8 . TGTGCCAGCAGCAGGCGGGGTGACACCGGGGAGCTGTTTTTT CASSRRGDTGELFF
TRBJ2-7 . TRBV5-1 few TGCGCCAGCAGCTTGGCTTACGGGATCCACGAGCAGTACTTC CASSLAYGIHEQYF
TRBJ1-4 TRBD1 TRBV3-1/TRBV3-2 . TGTGCCAGCAGCCCGGGGACAGGGTATGAAAAACTGTTTTTT CASSPGTGYEKLFF
TRBJ2-7 . TRBV7-2 . TGTGCCAGCAGCTTGATTCGCGACACACCATACGAGCAGTACTTC CASSLIRDTPYEQYF
TRBJ1-2 TRBD1 TRBV18 once TGTGCCAGCTCACCGAGACAGGGGGGAGTGGATTTGCATGGCTACACCTTC CASSPRQGGVDLHGYTF
TRBJ2-7 . TRBV10-3 . TGTGCCATCAGTAGAAAGGGGGCCTACGAGCAGTACTTC CAISRKGAYEQYF
TRBJ1-2 . TRBV19 few TGTGCCAGTACCTACTCTCAGGGTTACTATGGCTACACCTTC CASTYSQGYYGYTF
TRBJ1-1 . TRBV5-1 . TGCGCCAGCAGCTTGTTACAGGGGAACACTGAAGCTTTCTTT CASSLLQGNTEAFF
TRBJ2-7 TRBD1 TRBV19 . TGTGCCACCAGTAGTAGGGACAGAAGATACGAGCAGTACTTC CATSSRDRRYEQYF
TRBJ1-4 TRBD1 TRBV6-5 . TGTGCCAGCAGTTACGGGACAGGGGGTGAAAAACTGTTTTTT CASSYGTGGEKLFF
TRBJ1-3 TRBD1 TRBV4-1 once TGCGCCAGCAGCCAAGCGCCCAGGGGGCAGGGAAACACCATATATTTT CASSQAPRGQGNTIYF
TRBJ2-2 . TRBV24-1 . TGTGCCTCTAGGGCCAACGCGGGGCACACCGGGGAGCTGTTTTTT CASRANAGHTGELFF
TRBJ2-1 TRBD2 TRBV4-2 . TGTGCCAGCAGCCAAGATAGGCCTAGCGGGGTAAATGAGCAGTTCTTC CASSQDRPSGVNEQFF
TRBJ1-2 TRBD1 TRBV3-1/TRBV3-2 . TGTGCCACCTGGGGAGGACAGGGATATGGCTACACCTTC CATWGGQGYGYTF
TRBJ1-1 TRBD1 TRBV5-1 . TGCGCCAGCTACCGGTCAGGGGGAAACACTGAAGCTTTCTTT CASYRSGGNTEAFF
TRBJ2-3 . TRBV20-1 . TGCAGTGCTCCCAGGGTAGATACGCAGTATTTT CSAPRVDTQYF
TRBJ1-4 . TRBV10-3 . TGTGCCATCAGCAGGGGCGCAACTAATGAAAAACTGTTTTTT CAISRGATNEKLFF
TRBJ1-4 . TRBV18 . TGTGCCAGCTCCGAAAGGGGTGAAAAACTGTTTTTT CASSERGEKLFF
TRBJ2-5 . TRBV12-5 . TGTGCTAGTGGCCAAACAGTGGGCATCGAGACCCAGTACTTC CASGQTVGIETQYF
TRBJ2-7 TRBD1 TRBV19 . TGTGCCAGTAGTATCGACAGGGCCTACGAGCAGTACTTC CASSIDRAYEQYF
TRBJ1-3 TRBD1 TRBV5-1 . TGCGCCAGCAGCTTGGTGTTAGGGGGCAGTGCTGGAAACACCATATATTTT CASSLVLGGSAGNTIYF
TRBJ2-1 TRBD1 TRBV5-1 . TGCGCCAGCAGCCAAGGGACAGGGGCCGTGGGTGAGCAGTTCTTC CASSQGTGAVGEQFF
TRBJ2-3 TRBD2 TRBV30 few TGTGCCTGGACTAGCGGGAGGATAAAATCCGGCACAGATACGCAGTATTTT CAWTSGRIKSGTDTQYF
TRBJ2-4 TRBD1 TRBV19 . TGTGCGGGAGTATCAGGACAGGTTCGAAAAAACATTCAGTACTTC CAGVSGQVRKNIQYF
TRBJ1-4 . TRBV9 . TGTGCCAGCAGCGTAGGCGGCGCCGCAACTAATGAAAAACTGTTTTTT CASSVGGAATNEKLFF
TRBJ1-1 . TRBV3-1/TRBV3-2 . TGTGCCAGCAGCCATTCACAGGGTGCGAACACTGAAGCTTTCTTT CASSHSQGANTEAFF
TRBJ2-3 . TRBV4-1 . TGCGCCAGCAGCCACCAAACTGGGGGGTCAGATACGCAGTATTTT CASSHQTGGSDTQYF
TRBJ1-1 . TRBV7-3 . TGTGCCAGCAGCTTAAACGGGGACACTGAAGCTTTCTTT CASSLNGDTEAFF
TRBJ1-1 TRBD1 TRBV18 . TGTGCCAGCAAACGCGACAGGGAGAACACTGAAGCTTTCTTT CASKRDRENTEAFF
TRBJ2-6 . TRBV18 . TGTGCCAGCTCTCGGGGACTTAGCTCTGGGGCCAACGTCCTGACTTTC CASSRGLSSGANVLTF
TRBJ2-3 TRBD2 TRBV29-1 . TGCAGTGGGACTAGCGGGGTCACAGATACGCAGTATTTT CSGTSGVTDTQYF
TRBJ1-6 TRBD1 TRBV6-5 . TGTGCCAGCAGTTACTCGGGGGACAGGTCGGCACCCCTCCACTTT CASSYSGDRSAPLHF